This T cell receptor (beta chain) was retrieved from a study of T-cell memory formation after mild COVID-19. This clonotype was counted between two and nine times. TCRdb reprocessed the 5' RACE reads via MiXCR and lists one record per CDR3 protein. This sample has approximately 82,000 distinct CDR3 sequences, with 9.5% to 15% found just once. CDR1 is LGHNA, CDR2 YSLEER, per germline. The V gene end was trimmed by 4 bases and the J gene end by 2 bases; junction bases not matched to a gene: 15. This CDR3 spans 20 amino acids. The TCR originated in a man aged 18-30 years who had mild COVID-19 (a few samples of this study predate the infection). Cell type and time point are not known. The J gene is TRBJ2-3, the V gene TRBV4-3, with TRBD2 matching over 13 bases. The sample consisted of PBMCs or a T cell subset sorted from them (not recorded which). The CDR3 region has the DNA TGCGCCAGCAGCCCCTCCGGGACTAGCGGGATCCCCGGGGCCACAGATACGCAGTATTTT. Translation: CASSPSGTSGIPGATDTQYF.